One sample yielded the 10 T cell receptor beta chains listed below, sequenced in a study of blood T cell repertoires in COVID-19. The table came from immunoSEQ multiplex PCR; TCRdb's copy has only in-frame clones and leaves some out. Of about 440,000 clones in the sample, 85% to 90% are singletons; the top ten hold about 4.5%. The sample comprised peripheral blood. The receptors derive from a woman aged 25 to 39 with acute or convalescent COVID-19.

The chain's CDR3 is CASSSTFTLRGTEAFF. CDR3 DNA: TGTGCCAGCAGCTCCACTTTTACCCTCCGGGGCACTGAAGCTTTCTTT. V gene TRBV5-8 combines with J gene TRBJ1-1; D remains unclear. V was cut by 3 bases and J by 4 bases, with 19 bases left in between. Germline values: CDR1 SGHTS, CDR2 YDEGEE. CDR3 length: 16 residues.

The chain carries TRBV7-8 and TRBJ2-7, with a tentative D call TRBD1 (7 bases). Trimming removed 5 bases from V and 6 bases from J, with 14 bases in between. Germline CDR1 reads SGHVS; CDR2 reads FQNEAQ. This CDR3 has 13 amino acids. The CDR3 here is CASSTGEAGEQYF. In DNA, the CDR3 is TGTGCCAGCAGCACAGGGGAGGCGGGCGAGCAGTACTTC.

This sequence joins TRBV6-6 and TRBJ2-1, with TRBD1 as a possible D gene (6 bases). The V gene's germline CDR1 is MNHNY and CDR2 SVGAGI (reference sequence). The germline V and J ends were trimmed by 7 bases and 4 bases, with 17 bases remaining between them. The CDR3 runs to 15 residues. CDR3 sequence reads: CASKYNREPYNEQFF. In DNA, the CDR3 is TGTGCCAGCAAATACAACAGGGAACCATACAATGAGCAGTTCTTC.

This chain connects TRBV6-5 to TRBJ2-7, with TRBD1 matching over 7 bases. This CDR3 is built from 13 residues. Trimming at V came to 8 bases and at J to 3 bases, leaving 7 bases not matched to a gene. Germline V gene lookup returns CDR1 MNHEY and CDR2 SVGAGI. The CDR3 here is CASSGQRLYEQYF. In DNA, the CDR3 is TGTGCCAGCTCGGGACAGCGTCTCTACGAGCAGTACTTC.

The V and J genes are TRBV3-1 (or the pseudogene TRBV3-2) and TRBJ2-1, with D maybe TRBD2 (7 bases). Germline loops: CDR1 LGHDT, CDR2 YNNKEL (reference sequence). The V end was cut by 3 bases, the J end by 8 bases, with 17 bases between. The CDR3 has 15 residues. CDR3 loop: CASSHLSGGHDEQFF. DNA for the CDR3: TGTGCCAGCAGCCACCTGTCGGGGGGCCACGATGAGCAGTTCTTC.

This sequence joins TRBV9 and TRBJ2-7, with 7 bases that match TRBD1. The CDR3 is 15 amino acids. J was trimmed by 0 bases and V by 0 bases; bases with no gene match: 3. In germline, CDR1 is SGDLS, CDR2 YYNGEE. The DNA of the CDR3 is TGTGCCAGCAGCGTAGCAGGGGACAGCTCCTACGAGCAGTACTTC. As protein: CASSVAGDSSYEQYF.

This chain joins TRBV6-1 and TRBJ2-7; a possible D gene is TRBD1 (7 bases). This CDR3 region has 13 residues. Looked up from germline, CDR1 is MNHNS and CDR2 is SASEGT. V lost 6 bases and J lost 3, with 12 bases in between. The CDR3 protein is CASSGGQHYEQYF. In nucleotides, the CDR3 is TGTGCCAGCAGCGGGGGACAGCACTACGAGCAGTACTTC.

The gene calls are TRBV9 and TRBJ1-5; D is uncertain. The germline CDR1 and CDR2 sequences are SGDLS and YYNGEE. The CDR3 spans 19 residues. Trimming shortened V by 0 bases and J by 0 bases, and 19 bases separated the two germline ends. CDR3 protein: CASSVGHKGDLYSNQPQHF. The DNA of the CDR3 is TGTGCCAGCAGCGTAGGACATAAGGGAGATTTATATAGCAATCAGCCCCAGCATTTT.

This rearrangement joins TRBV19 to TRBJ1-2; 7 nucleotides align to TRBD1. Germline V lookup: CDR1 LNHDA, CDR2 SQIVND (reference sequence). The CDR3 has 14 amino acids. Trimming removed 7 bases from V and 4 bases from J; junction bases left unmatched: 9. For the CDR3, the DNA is TGTGCCAGTAAGGACAGGCCATCTCCCTATGGCTACACCTTC. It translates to CASKDRPSPYGYTF.

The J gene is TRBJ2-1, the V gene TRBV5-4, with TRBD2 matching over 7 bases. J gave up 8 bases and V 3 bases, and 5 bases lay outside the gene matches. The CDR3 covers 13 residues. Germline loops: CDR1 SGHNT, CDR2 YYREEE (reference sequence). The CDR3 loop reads CASSYRTRDEQFF. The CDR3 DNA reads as TGTGCCAGCAGCTATCGGACTAGAGATGAGCAGTTCTTC. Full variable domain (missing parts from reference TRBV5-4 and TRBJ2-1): ETGVTQSPTHLIKTRGQQVTLRCSSQSGHNTVSWYQQALGQGPQFIFQYYREEENGRGNFPPRFSGLQFPNYSSELNVNALELDDSALYLCASSYRTRDEQFFGPGTRLTVL.